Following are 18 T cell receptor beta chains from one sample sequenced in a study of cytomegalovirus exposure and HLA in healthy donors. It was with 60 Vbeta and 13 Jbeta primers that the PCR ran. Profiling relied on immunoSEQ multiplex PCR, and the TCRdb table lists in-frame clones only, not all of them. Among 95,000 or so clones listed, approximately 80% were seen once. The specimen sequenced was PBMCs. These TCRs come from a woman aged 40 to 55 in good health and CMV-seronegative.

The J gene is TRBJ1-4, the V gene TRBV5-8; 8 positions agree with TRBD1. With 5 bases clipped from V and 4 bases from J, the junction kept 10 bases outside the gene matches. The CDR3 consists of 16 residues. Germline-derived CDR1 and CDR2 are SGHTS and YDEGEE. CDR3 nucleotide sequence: TGTGCCAGCAGTACAGGACAGGGCCGGCTTAATGAAAAACTGTTTTTT. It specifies CASSTGQGRLNEKLFF. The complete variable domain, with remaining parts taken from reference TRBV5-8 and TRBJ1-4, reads EAGVTQSPTHLIKTRGQQATLRCSPISGHTSVYWYQQALGLGLQFLLWYDEGEERNRGNFPPRFSGRQFPNYSSELNVNALELEDSALYLCASSTGQGRLNEKLFFGSGTQLSVL.

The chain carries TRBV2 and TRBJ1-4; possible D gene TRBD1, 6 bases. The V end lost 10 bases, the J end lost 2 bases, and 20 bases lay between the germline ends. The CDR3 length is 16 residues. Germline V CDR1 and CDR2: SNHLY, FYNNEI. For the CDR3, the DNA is TGTGCCACCCTCGCCTGGGGGGGCGCGACTAATGAAAAACTGTTTTTT. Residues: CATLAWGGATNEKLFF.

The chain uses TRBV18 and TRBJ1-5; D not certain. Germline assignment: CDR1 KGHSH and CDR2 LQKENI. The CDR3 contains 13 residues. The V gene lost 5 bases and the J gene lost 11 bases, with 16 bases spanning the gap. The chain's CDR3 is CASSSLREEAQHF. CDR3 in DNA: TGTGCCAGCTCATCCTTGCGGGAGGAAGCCCAGCATTTT.

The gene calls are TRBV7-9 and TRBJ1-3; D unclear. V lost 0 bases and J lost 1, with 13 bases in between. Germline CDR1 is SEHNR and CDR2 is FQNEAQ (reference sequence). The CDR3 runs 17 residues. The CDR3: CASSLASDRVSGNTIYF. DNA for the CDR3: TGTGCCAGCAGCTTAGCGTCCGACCGGGTTTCTGGAAACACCATATATTTT.

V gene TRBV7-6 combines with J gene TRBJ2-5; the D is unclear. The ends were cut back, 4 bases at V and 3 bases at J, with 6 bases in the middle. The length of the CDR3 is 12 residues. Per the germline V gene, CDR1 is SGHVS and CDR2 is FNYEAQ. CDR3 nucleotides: TGTGCCAGCAGCTCCCAGGAAGAGACCCAGTACTTC. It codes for CASSSQEETQYF.

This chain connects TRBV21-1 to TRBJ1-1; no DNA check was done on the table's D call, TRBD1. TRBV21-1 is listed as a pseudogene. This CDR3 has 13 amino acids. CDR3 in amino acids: CASSTQGNTEAFF. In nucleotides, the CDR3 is TGTGCCAGCTCGACACAGGGGAACACTGAAGCTTTCTTT.

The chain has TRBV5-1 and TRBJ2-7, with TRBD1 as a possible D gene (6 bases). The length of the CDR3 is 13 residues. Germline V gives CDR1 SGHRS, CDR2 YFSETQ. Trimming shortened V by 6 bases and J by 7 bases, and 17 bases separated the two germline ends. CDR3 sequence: CASIQDGTREQYF. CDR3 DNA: TGCGCCAGCATCCAGGACGGGACAAGGGAGCAGTACTTC.

This CDR3 is CASSQVGSGYTDTQYF. In DNA, the CDR3 is TGCGCCAGCAGCCAAGTAGGTAGCGGATACACAGATACGCAGTATTTT. The chain uses TRBV4-3 and TRBJ2-3; the D gene is possibly TRBD2 (6 bases). Germline V gives CDR1 LGHNA, CDR2 YSLEER. The CDR3 length is 16 residues. The germline V and J ends were trimmed by 1 base and 2 bases, with 13 bases remaining between them.

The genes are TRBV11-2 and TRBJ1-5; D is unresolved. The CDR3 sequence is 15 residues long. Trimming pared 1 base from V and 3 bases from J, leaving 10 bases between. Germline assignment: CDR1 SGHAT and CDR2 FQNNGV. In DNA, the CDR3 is TGTGCCAGCAGCTTAGCATGGGGAGACAATCAGCCCCAGCATTTT. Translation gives CASSLAWGDNQPQHF.

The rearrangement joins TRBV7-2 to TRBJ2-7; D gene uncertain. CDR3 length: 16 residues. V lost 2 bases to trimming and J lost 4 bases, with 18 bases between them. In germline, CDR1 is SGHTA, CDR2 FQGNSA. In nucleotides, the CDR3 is TGTGCCAGCAGCTTAAGTGAATTGTGGCAGAAATACGAGCAGTACTTC. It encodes CASSLSELWQKYEQYF.

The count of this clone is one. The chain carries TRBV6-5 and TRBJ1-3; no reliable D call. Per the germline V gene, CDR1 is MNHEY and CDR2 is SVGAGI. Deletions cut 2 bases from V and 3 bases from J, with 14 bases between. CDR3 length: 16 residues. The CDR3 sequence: CASSYGLARYGNTIYF. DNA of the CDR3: TGTGCCAGCAGTTACGGGCTGGCTCGCTATGGAAACACCATATATTTT.

CDR3 region: CASSLERDLNTEAFF. The CDR3 DNA reads TGCGCCAGCAGCCTCGAGCGAGACTTGAACACTGAAGCTTTCTTT. The chain is built from TRBV4-1 and TRBJ1-1, with unresolved D. Trimming pared 4 bases from V and 0 bases from J, leaving 12 bases between. This CDR3 comprises 15 residues. The germline V gene encodes CDR1 MGHRA and CDR2 YSYEKL.

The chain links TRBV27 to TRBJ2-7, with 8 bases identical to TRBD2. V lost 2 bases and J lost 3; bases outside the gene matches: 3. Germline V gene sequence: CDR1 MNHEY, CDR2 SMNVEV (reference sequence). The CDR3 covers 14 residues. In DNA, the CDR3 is TGTGCCAGCAGTTTAAAGCGGGGGCTCTACGAGCAGTACTTC. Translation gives CASSLKRGLYEQYF.

The CDR3 DNA follows: TGTGCCAGCAGATCCGTTCCGTATGGTGGGGGGGGAACTGAAGCTTTCTTT. Protein product: CASRSVPYGGGGTEAFF. The J gene is TRBJ1-1, the V gene TRBV13; tentative D call: TRBD1 (5 bases). The CDR3 covers 17 residues. Germline V gives CDR1 PRHDT, CDR2 FYEKMQ (reference sequence). Trimming cost V 6 bases and J 5 bases, with 25 bases left between them. Together with reference TRBV13 and TRBJ1-1, the CDR3 gives the full variable domain: AAGVIQSPRHLIKEKRETATLKCYPIPRHDTVYWYQQGPGQDPQFLISFYEKMQSDKGSIPDRFSAQQFSDYHSELNMSSLELGDSALYFCASRSVPYGGGGTEAFFGQGTRLTVV.

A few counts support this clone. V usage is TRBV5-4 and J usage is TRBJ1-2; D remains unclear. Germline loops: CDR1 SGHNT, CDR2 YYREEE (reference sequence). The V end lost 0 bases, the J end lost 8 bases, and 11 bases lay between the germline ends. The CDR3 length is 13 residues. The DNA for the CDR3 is TGTGCCAGCAGCTTGGACCCGGGAGCAGGCTACACCTTC. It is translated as CASSLDPGAGYTF.

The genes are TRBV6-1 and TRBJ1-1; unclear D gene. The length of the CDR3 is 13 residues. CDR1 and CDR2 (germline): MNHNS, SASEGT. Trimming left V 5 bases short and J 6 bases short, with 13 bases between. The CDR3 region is CASSRWSNAEAFF. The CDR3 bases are TGTGCCAGCAGTCGGTGGTCTAACGCTGAAGCTTTCTTT.

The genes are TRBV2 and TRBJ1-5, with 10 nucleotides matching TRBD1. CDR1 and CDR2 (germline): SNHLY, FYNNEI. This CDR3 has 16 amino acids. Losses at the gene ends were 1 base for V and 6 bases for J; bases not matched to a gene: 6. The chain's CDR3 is CASSEGDRGLSQPQHF. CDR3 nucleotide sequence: TGTGCCAGCAGTGAAGGCGACAGGGGGCTTAGTCAGCCCCAGCATTTT.

DNA of the CDR3: TGTGCCGGCGGGGCCGGGATGAACACTGAAGCTTTCTTT. Amino acids: CAGGAGMNTEAFF. The J gene is TRBJ1-1, the V gene TRBV30; tentatively, D is TRBD1 (5 bases). CDR1 GTSNPN and CDR2 SVGIG come from the germline V gene (reference sequence). V lost 8 bases and J 0 bases, leaving 13 bases between the germline ends. The length of the CDR3 is 13 residues.